This is a list of T cell receptor beta chains from one sample in a study of technical replicates of blood from a handful of donors. Produced via immunoSEQ multiplex PCR; TCRdb's table is partial and in-frame only. Among about 74,000 clones listed, approximately 94% were seen once. The sample was T cells isolated from PBMCs. The receptor source for this set is a human donor in good health. Both conserved end residues are part of each CDR3. The D gene is left open where the match is weak. Size is omitted from some rows. Given values are once, few, many or a class for expanded clones.

NA,TRBJ2-7,TRBV7-9,NA,CASGQGGEIYEQYF,TGTGCCAGCGGACAGGGAGGGGAAATCTACGAGCAGTACTTC
NA,TRBJ1-1,TRBV28,NA,CASSPGWTEAFF,TGTGCCAGCAGTCCGGGGTGGACTGAAGCTTTCTTT
NA,TRBJ2-1,TRBV10-3,TRBD2,CAISAGTRENEQFF,TGTGCCATCAGTGCCGGGACTAGAGAAAATGAGCAGTTCTTC
once,TRBJ2-7,TRBV7-2,NA,CASSLVASGSYEQYF,TGTGCCAGCAGCTTAGTGGCCAGCGGGTCCTACGAGCAGTACTTC
NA,TRBJ2-5,TRBV7-6,TRBD2,CASSLMLTSGAAETQYF,TGTGCCAGCAGCTTAATGCTAACTAGCGGAGCTGCAGAGACCCAGTACTTC
once,TRBJ2-1,TRBV7-8,NA,CASSLVSREYSYNEQFF,TGTGCCAGCAGCTTAGTAAGTCGGGAGTATTCCTACAATGAGCAGTTCTTC
NA,TRBJ2-3,TRBV5-4,NA,CASSIGLFRDTQYF,TGTGCCAGCAGCATCGGACTGTTCAGAGATACGCAGTATTTT
NA,TRBJ2-1,TRBV25-1,NA,CASSSRTTPYNEQFF,TGTGCCAGCAGTAGTCGGACTACTCCCTACAATGAGCAGTTCTTC
NA,TRBJ2-5,TRBV28,TRBD2,CASSGGKSLDGRFETQYF,TGTGCCAGCAGTGGGGGTAAATCCCTAGACGGGAGGTTTGAGACCCAGTACTTC
NA,TRBJ2-2,TRBV29-1,NA,CSVLGVGYTGELFF,TGCAGCGTTCTAGGGGTCGGGTACACCGGGGAGCTGTTTTTT
NA,TRBJ2-3,TRBV19,NA,CACKTGPSTDTQYF,TGTGCCTGTAAAACAGGGCCGAGCACAGATACGCAGTATTTT
NA,TRBJ2-3,TRBV5-1,NA,CASSLDWRQDGSTDTQYF,TGCGCCAGCAGCTTGGATTGGAGGCAGGATGGGAGCACAGATACGCAGTATTTT
NA,TRBJ2-1,TRBV9,TRBD2,CASSAGLAGSYNEQFF,TGTGCCAGCAGCGCGGGACTAGCGGGATCCTACAATGAGCAGTTCTTC
NA,TRBJ2-7,TRBV19,TRBD2,CASSIQRENYEQYF,TGTGCCAGTAGTATCCAGCGGGAGAACTACGAGCAGTACTTC
few,TRBJ1-1,TRBV29-1,NA,CSVEDRGEAFF,TGCAGCGTTGAGGACAGAGGTGAAGCTTTCTTT
NA,TRBJ2-3,TRBV9,TRBD2,CASSGGGFLDTQYF,TGTGCCAGCAGCGGCGGGGGTTTTTTAGATACGCAGTATTTT
NA,TRBJ2-1,TRBV30,TRBD2,CAWSRRLAGNSYNEQFF,TGTGCCTGGAGTCGACGACTAGCGGGTAACTCCTACAATGAGCAGTTCTTC
NA,TRBJ2-1,TRBV30,TRBD2,CAWRGLAGEQFF,TGTGCCTGGAGGGGACTAGCCGGTGAGCAGTTCTTC
NA,TRBJ1-4,TRBV2,NA,CASSLSRTNEKLFF,TGTGCCAGCAGCCTCTCTAGAACTAATGAAAAACTGTTTTTT
NA,TRBJ2-7,TRBV6-5,TRBD1,CASSYSIQGHEQYF,TGTGCCAGCAGTTACTCGATACAGGGGCACGAGCAGTACTTC
NA,TRBJ2-3,TRBV2,TRBD2,CASVLAGGLDTQYF,TGTGCCAGCGTCTTAGCGGGAGGATTAGATACGCAGTATTTT
NA,TRBJ1-2,TRBV2,TRBD1,CASTGQGGNGYTF,TGTGCCAGCACCGGACAGGGAGGGAATGGCTACACCTTC
once,TRBJ2-7,TRBV20-1,NA,CSAREIYEQYF,TGCAGTGCTAGAGAAATATACGAGCAGTACTTC
NA,TRBJ1-2,TRBV6-5,NA,CASSYSGPGEGYTF,TGTGCCAGCAGTTACTCGGGTCCAGGGGAAGGCTACACCTTC
NA,TRBJ1-1,TRBV2,TRBD1,CASSRLQGVGEAFF,TGTGCCAGCAGCCGACTTCAGGGGGTCGGTGAAGCTTTCTTT
NA,TRBJ1-2,TRBV19,NA,CASRTRGFDGYTF,TGTGCCAGTAGGACCCGGGGTTTCGATGGCTACACCTTC
NA,TRBJ1-5,TRBV30,NA,CAWSVRGEGNQPQHF,TGTGCCTGGAGTGTGCGGGGGGAGGGAAATCAGCCCCAGCATTTT
once,TRBJ1-3,TRBV7-3,NA,CASSYRKGNTIYF,TGTGCCAGCAGCTACAGGAAAGGGAACACCATATATTTT
few,TRBJ1-2,TRBV5-4,NA,CASSIYGLDSSFYGYTF,TGTGCCAGCAGCATTTACGGCTTGGACAGTTCGTTCTATGGCTACACCTTC
NA,TRBJ2-2,TRBV9,TRBD2,CASSVERLAGSSGELFF,TGTGCCAGCAGCGTAGAAAGACTAGCGGGATCGAGCGGGGAGCTGTTTTTT
NA,TRBJ1-4,TRBV29-1,NA,CSVGQGIGKLFF,TGCAGCGTTGGTCAGGGGATCGGAAAACTGTTTTTT